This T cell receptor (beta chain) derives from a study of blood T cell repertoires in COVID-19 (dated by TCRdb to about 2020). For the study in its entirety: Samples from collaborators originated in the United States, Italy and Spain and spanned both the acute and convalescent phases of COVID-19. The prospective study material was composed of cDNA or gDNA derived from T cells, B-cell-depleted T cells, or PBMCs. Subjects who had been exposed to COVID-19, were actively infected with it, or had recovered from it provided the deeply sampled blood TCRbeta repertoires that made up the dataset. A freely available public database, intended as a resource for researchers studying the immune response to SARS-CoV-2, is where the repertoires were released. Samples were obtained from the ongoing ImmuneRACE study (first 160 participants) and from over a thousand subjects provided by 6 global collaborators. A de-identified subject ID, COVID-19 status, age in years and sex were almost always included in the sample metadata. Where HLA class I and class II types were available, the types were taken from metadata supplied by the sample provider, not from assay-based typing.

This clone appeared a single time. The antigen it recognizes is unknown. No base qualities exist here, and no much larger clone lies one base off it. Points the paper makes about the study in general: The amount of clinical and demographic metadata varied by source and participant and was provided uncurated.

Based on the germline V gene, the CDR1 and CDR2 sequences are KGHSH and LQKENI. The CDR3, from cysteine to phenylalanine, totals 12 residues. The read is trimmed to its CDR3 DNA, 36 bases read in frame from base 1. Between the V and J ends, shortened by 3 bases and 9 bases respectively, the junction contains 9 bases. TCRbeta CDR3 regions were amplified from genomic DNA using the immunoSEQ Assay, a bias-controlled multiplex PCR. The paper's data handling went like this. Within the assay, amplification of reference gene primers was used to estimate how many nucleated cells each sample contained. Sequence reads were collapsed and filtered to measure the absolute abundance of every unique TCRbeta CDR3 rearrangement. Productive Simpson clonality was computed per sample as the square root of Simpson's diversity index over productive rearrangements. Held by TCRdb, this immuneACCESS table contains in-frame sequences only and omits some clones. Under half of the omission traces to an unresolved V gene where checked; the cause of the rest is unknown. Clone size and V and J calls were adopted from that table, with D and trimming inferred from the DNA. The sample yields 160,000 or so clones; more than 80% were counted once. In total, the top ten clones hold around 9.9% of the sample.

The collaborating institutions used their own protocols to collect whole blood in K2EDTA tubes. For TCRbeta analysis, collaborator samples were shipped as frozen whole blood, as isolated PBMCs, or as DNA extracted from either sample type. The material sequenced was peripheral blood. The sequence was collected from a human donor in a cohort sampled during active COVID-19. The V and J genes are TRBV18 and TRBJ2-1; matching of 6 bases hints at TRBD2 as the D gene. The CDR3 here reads CASSPSRGEQFF. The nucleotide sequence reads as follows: TGTGCCAGCTCACCTTCGCGGGGTGAGCAGTTCTTC.